This TCR beta chain was captured in a study of blood T cell repertoires in COVID-19. Whole-study context: Both acute and convalescent COVID-19 samples were obtained from the United States, Italy and Spain.

Clones were read by immunoSEQ multiplex PCR, and TCRdb kept only the in-frame ones, dropping some. The sample records 150,000 to 200,000 clones, roughly 82% being singletons. With V trimmed by 0 bases and J by 4 bases, 4 bases remained unmatched. Germline CDR1 is SGDLS and CDR2 is YYNGEE. The CDR3 extends over 15 amino acids. The gene calls are TRBV9 and TRBJ1-5; TRBD1 matches 7 bases. Input material: peripheral blood. This TCR was recovered from an older woman with COVID-19, enrolled during active disease. The CDR3 region is CASSVGQGPNQPQHF. The CDR3 DNA sequence: TGTGCCAGCAGCGTAGGACAGGGTCCAAATCAGCCCCAGCATTTT.